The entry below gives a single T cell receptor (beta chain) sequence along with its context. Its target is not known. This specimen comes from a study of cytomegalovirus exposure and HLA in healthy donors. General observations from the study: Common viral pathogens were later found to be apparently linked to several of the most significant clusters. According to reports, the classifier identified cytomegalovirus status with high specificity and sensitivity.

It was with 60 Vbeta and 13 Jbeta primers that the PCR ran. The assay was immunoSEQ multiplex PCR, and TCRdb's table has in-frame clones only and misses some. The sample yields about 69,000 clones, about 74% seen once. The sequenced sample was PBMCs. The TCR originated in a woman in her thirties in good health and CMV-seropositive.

CDR3 in amino acids: CASSSLANTEAFF. For the CDR3, the DNA is TGTGCCAGCAGTTCTCTAGCCAACACTGAAGCTTTCTTT. The chain employs TRBV6-6 and TRBJ1-1; D is unresolved. The CDR3 contains 13 residues. Germline CDR1 and CDR2: MNHNY and SVGAGI (reference sequence). Trimming cost V 4 bases and J 2 bases, with 8 bases left between them.